The 20 T cell receptor beta chains reported below all come from one sample, sequenced in a study of blood T cell repertoires in COVID-19 (dated by TCRdb to the early 2020s). Library prep was done by the immunoSEQ multiplex PCR assay. Imported from immuneACCESS, the table was reduced by TCRdb to in-frame sequences with V and J called. These copies leave out some clones; in studies compared against another copy, an unresolved V gene accounts for under half, and the cause of the remainder is not known. Across this sample there are some 300,000 clones, with 85% to 90% seen only once. The ten largest clones take up about 1.2% of the sample. The sample taken for sequencing was peripheral blood. These receptors all stem from a man in his sixties or seventies with acute or convalescent COVID-19.

The CDR3 DNA reads TGTGCCAGCAGCGGGGGGGGAGGGGTACCCGGGGAGCTGTTTTTT. Protein sequence: CASSGGGGVPGELFF. The V call is TRBV7-2, the J call TRBJ2-2; TRBD2 agrees at 7 bases. V gave up 5 bases and J gave up 6 bases; unmatched junction bases: 9. Per germline, CDR1 SGHTA and CDR2 FQGNSA. The length of the CDR3 is 15 residues.

V and J are TRBV10-2 and TRBJ1-6, with 11 bases aligning to TRBD1. The CDR3 length is 15 residues. The germline CDR1 and CDR2 sequences are WSHSY and SAAADI. Germline trimming cut 8 bases from V and 6 bases from J; bases unmatched to any gene: 6. In DNA form, the CDR3 reads TGCGCCAGCCAAGGACAGGGGGCCGGTAATTCACCCCTCCACTTT. It encodes CASQGQGAGNSPLHF.

The V gene is TRBV5-5, the J gene TRBJ1-1, with TRBD1 matching 8 bases. The CDR3 length is 19 residues. Losses at the gene ends were 4 bases for V and 4 bases for J; bases not matched to a gene: 21. Germline CDR1 SGHKS, CDR2 YYEKEE (reference sequence). CDR3 sequence (DNA): TGTGCCAGCAGCCCGAGGTCAGGGGGCGTAGGGGGTTTGAGCACTGAAGCTTTCTTT. This translates into CASSPRSGGVGGLSTEAFF. The complete variable domain, with remaining parts taken from reference TRBV5-5 and TRBJ1-1, reads DAGVTQSPTHLIKTRGQQVTLRCSPISGHKSVSWYQQVLGQGPQFIFQYYEKEERGRGNFPDRFSARQFPNYSSELNVNALLLGDSALYLCASSPRSGGVGGLSTEAFFGQGTRLTVV.

The CDR3 spells CASGSGTSGGNEQFF. CDR3 in DNA: TGTGCCAGCGGGTCCGGGACTAGCGGTGGCAATGAGCAGTTCTTC. This chain connects TRBV18 to TRBJ2-1, with TRBD2 matching 11 bases. Germline trimming cut 8 bases from V and 6 bases from J; bases unmatched to any gene: 9. The length of the CDR3 is 15 residues. Per the germline V gene, CDR1 is KGHSH and CDR2 is LQKENI.

The V and J genes are TRBV6-1 and TRBJ2-6; D is ambiguous. The CDR3 runs 16 residues. Germline CDR1 is MNHNS and CDR2 is SASEGT. V lost 3 bases and J 4 bases, leaving 13 bases between the germline ends. The CDR3 DNA reads TGTGCCAGCAGTGATAGATACAGAACCGGGGCCAACGTCCTGACTTTC. This codes for CASSDRYRTGANVLTF.

This chain joins TRBV19 and TRBJ1-2; D uncertain. The CDR3 spans 12 residues. Between the trimmed V and J ends, which lost 7 bases and 2 bases, there was a span of 8 bases. Looked up from germline, CDR1 is LNHDA and CDR2 is SQIVND (reference sequence). Here the CDR3 reads CASKTGNYGYTF. The CDR3 DNA sequence: TGTGCCAGTAAAACGGGGAACTATGGCTACACCTTC.

The V and J genes are TRBV19 and TRBJ2-1, with 11 positions matching TRBD2. This CDR3 is built from 18 residues. J lost 0 bases, V lost 3 bases, and 7 bases had no gene match. In germline, CDR1 is LNHDA, CDR2 SQIVND (reference sequence). The CDR3 region has the DNA TGTGCCAGTAGTATCCGGCCTAGCGGGGGGAGCTCCTACAATGAGCAGTTCTTC. This translates into CASSIRPSGGSSYNEQFF. Complete variable domain (other parts from reference TRBV19 and TRBJ2-1): DGGITQSPKYLFRKEGQNVTLSCEQNLNHDAMYWYRQDPGQGLRLIYYSQIVNDFQKGDIAEGYSVSREKKESFPLTVTSAQKNPTAFYLCASSIRPSGGSSYNEQFFGPGTRLTVL.

This clone was detected only once. This CDR3 is CASSSPRWQGAVVSGANVLTF. The CDR3 DNA reads TGTGCCAGCAGCTCCCCCCGGTGGCAGGGGGCGGTAGTCTCTGGGGCCAACGTCCTGACTTTC. The chain couples TRBV21-1 to TRBJ2-6; the D call TRBD1 from the table was never checked on the DNA. TRBV21-1 is a pseudogene locus. This CDR3 is built from 21 residues.

The rearrangement links TRBV28 to TRBJ2-5; the D gene is possibly TRBD2 (6 bases). Trimming removed 5 bases at V and 4 bases at J, with 14 bases between. CDR1 and CDR2 from the germline V gene are MDHEN and SYDVKM. The length of the CDR3 is 14 residues. CDR3: CASSPPGVPETQYF. CDR3 in DNA: TGTGCCAGCAGTCCTCCGGGGGTGCCAGAGACCCAGTACTTC.

This sequence joins TRBV6-6 and TRBJ2-7, with TRBD2 matching over 8 bases. V lost 2 bases, J lost 5 bases, and 11 bases stayed unmatched. Germline lookup yields CDR1 MNHNY and CDR2 SVGAGI (reference sequence). The CDR3 runs to 16 residues. The CDR3 protein is CASSYGGQRGSHEQYF. CDR3 DNA: TGTGCCAGCAGTTACGGGGGCCAGCGGGGGAGTCACGAGCAGTACTTC.

For this clone: Other DNA sequences in this specimen translate into the identical CDR3. The V gene is TRBV5-1, the J gene TRBJ1-1, with D possibly TRBD1 on 5 matching bases. Per the germline V gene, CDR1 is SGHRS and CDR2 is YFSETQ. V was cut by 3 bases and J by 1 base, with 7 bases left in between. CDR3 size: 13 residues. In nucleotides, the CDR3 is TGCGCCAGCAGCTCCCAGGGGAACACTGAAGCTTTCTTT. Its protein is CASSSQGNTEAFF.

The chain combines TRBV9 with TRBJ2-7; TRBD1 matches 9 bases. Germline CDR1 SGDLS, CDR2 YYNGEE. V gave up 3 bases and J gave up 6 bases; unmatched junction bases: 7. The length of the CDR3 is 14 residues. This CDR3 is CASSARDREGEQYF. The CDR3 DNA reads TGTGCCAGCAGCGCCCGGGACAGGGAGGGCGAGCAGTACTTC.

The J gene is TRBJ2-5, the V gene TRBV28, with 7 bases matching TRBD1. CDR3 size: 17 residues. The junction had 15 bases not matched to a gene; V was cut back by 4 bases and J by 4 bases. Germline V gene data show CDR1 as MDHEN and CDR2 as SYDVKM. In nucleotides, the CDR3 is TGTGCCAGCAGTTCAGCCGGGACAGAACTTTTCCGAGAGACCCAGTACTTC. Protein: CASSSAGTELFRETQYF.

This clone was picked up one time. In DNA form, the CDR3 reads TGCGCCAGCAGCCAACAGGGAAAGGAGGACGAGCAGTACTTC. As protein: CASSQQGKEDEQYF. The gene calls are TRBV10-1 and TRBJ2-7, with a weak D call TRBD1 (6 bases). The V end lost 6 bases, the J end lost 5 bases, and 17 bases lay between the germline ends. Germline values: CDR1 WNHNN, CDR2 SYGVQD (reference sequence). The CDR3 has 14 residues.

The chain combines TRBV2 with TRBJ1-1, with 7 bases matching TRBD1. CDR1 is SNHLY, CDR2 FYNNEI, per germline. V lost 3 bases, J lost 3 bases, and 1 base stayed unmatched. This CDR3 is built from 13 residues. The CDR3 is CASSDRGDTEAFF. The CDR3 DNA follows: TGTGCCAGCAGTGACAGGGGGGACACTGAAGCTTTCTTT.

This chain joins TRBV28 and TRBJ2-7, with TRBD1 matching 7 bases. V dropped 6 bases and J dropped 5; count of bases not matched to a gene: 10. CDR3 size: 14 residues. Germline V gene lookup returns CDR1 MDHEN and CDR2 SYDVKM. In DNA form, the CDR3 reads TGTGCCAGCAGCCGGATTGACAGGGACGACGAGCAGTACTTC. Protein sequence: CASSRIDRDDEQYF.

The genes are TRBV28 and TRBJ2-1, with D possibly TRBD1 on 5 matching bases. Germline CDR1 MDHEN, CDR2 SYDVKM. The ends were cut back, 3 bases at V and 4 bases at J, with 7 bases in the middle. This CDR3 is built from 13 residues. Here the CDR3 DNA reads TGTGCCAGCAGTTTGAACAGGTACAATGAGCAGTTCTTC. It codes for CASSLNRYNEQFF. Filled out from reference TRBV28 and TRBJ2-1, the complete variable domain reads DVKVTQSSRYLVKRTGEKVFLECVQDMDHENMFWYRQDPGLGLRLIYFSYDVKMKEKGDIPEGYSVSREKKERFSLILESASTNQTSMYLCASSLNRYNEQFFGPGTRLTVL.

The rearrangement uses TRBV19 and TRBJ2-7; tentative D call: TRBD2 (6 bases). This CDR3 is built from 16 residues. Deletions cut 4 bases from V and 2 bases from J, with 18 bases between. The germline V gene has CDR1 LNHDA and CDR2 SQIVND (reference sequence). CDR3 coding DNA: TGTGCCAGTAGTAGAACCGGCGGGACGGGCACCTACGAGCAGTACTTC. Translation gives CASSRTGGTGTYEQYF. Full variable domain (outside the CDR3, taken from reference TRBV19 and TRBJ2-7): DGGITQSPKYLFRKEGQNVTLSCEQNLNHDAMYWYRQDPGQGLRLIYYSQIVNDFQKGDIAEGYSVSREKKESFPLTVTSAQKNPTAFYLCASSRTGGTGTYEQYFGPGTRLTVT.

Only a few counts were recorded for this clone. The V call is TRBV5-6, the J call TRBJ1-5; no definite D call. The germline V gene encodes CDR1 SGHDT and CDR2 YYEEEE. The germline V and J ends were trimmed by 4 bases and 2 bases, with 7 bases remaining between them. CDR3 length equals 13 residues. CDR3 in amino acids: CASSVFGNQPQHF. The CDR3 DNA reads TGTGCCAGCAGCGTCTTTGGCAATCAGCCCCAGCATTTT.

The count of this clone is one. The chain combines TRBV28 with TRBJ2-3; D might be TRBD2 (5 bases). The length of the CDR3 is 13 residues. Germline assignment: CDR1 MDHEN and CDR2 SYDVKM. Trimming left V 8 bases short and J 6 bases short, with 15 bases between. CDR3 in amino acids: CASLDSGRDTQYF. The CDR3 DNA follows: TGTGCCAGCTTGGACTCCGGCCGGGATACGCAGTATTTT.